This T cell receptor beta chain was documented in a study of shared clonotypes between healthy human individuals. Study background: Per-donor plates numbered three CD4 naive, three CD4 memory, two CD8 naive and one CD8 memory.

The ends were cut back, 9 bases at V and 2 bases at J, with 9 bases in the middle. The CDR3 is 12 amino acids. The germline V gene encodes CDR1 SEHNR and CDR2 FQNEAQ (reference sequence). Sequencing used immunoSEQ multiplex PCR; TCRdb keeps in-frame clones, though not all of them. The profile shows around 980,000 clones, approximately 80% of them singletons. The sequence was obtained from a man younger than 35 in good health. Some clones in this sample may be carry-over from other donors' samples. The sequenced sample consisted of memory CD4+ T cells from PBMCs. Subset noted: CD45RA-negative fraction. The V call is TRBV7-9, the J call TRBJ2-3, with D possibly being TRBD2 (6 bases). The CDR3 nucleotides read TGTGCCAGTAGCGGTGTCACAGATACGCAGTATTTT. The encoded protein is CASSGVTDTQYF.